This T cell receptor beta chain comes out of a study of blood T cell repertoires in COVID-19. The CDR3 totals 14 residues. V was cut by 1 base and J by 2 bases, with 8 bases left in between. Germline values: CDR1 SGHAT, CDR2 FQNNGV. Produced via immunoSEQ multiplex PCR; TCRdb's table is partial and in-frame only. The table includes a few hundred thousand clones, around 92% detected once. Sequenced input: peripheral blood. This clonotype originated in a woman aged 25 to 39 with COVID-19, enrolled during active disease. V is TRBV11-2 and J is TRBJ2-5; a possible D gene is TRBD2 (5 bases). CDR3 amino acids: CASSLAGIQETQYF. CDR3 sequence (DNA): TGTGCCAGCAGCTTAGCCGGGATTCAAGAGACCCAGTACTTC.